These T cell receptor beta chains were read from a single sample in a study of blood T cell repertoires in COVID-19. Method: immunoSEQ multiplex PCR; TCRdb's copy keeps in-frame clones and lacks some. The table shows about 210,000 clones, with 65% to 90% occurring only once. Sequences were obtained from peripheral blood. Receptors were obtained from a man aged 45 to 65 with COVID-19, enrolled during active disease. The CDR3 runs from the conserved cysteine through the conserved F or W. A D gene is named only where the DNA matches it firmly.

v_gene	len	d_gene	j_gene	CDR3aa
TRBV9	16	-	TRBJ1-3	CASSVGQAISGNTIYF
TRBV2	15	TRBD1	TRBJ1-6	CASSDRGREDSPLHF
TRBV4-3	15	-	TRBJ2-7	CASSQAGIGSYEQYF
TRBV7-9	16	TRBD2	TRBJ2-3	CASSLVAGGRTDTQYF
TRBV7-9	18	TRBD1	TRBJ1-5	CASSQTPEGAFDNQPQHF
TRBV5-1	14	-	TRBJ1-1	CASSLADRNTEAFF
TRBV30	15	-	TRBJ1-1	CAWSLGHSGNTEAFF
TRBV7-6	20	TRBD2	TRBJ2-2	CASSSPLVRGGKANTGELFF
TRBV5-4	15	-	TRBJ2-5	CASSSMGRNQETQYF
TRBV5-3	17	-	TRBJ1-5	CARSPSDGQYSNQPQHF
TRBV6-4	15	-	TRBJ1-2	CASSEDYQGTGGYTF
TRBV6-6	14	TRBD1	TRBJ1-2	CASSPSDRSYGYTF
TRBV7-9	14	-	TRBJ2-5	CASSLRGAGETQYF
TRBV9	15	-	TRBJ1-1	CASSGGAAMNTEAFF
TRBV28	14	-	TRBJ2-7	CASSFSQAAYEQYF
TRBV30	13	-	TRBJ1-6	CAWRGAANSPLHF
TRBV5-1	13	-	TRBJ2-7	CASSLELAREQYF
TRBV7-3	15	-	TRBJ1-1	CASSSSGSRNTEAFF
TRBV28	15	-	TRBJ2-7	CASSLSDRRRGQQYF
TRBV5-4	12	-	TRBJ2-7	CASSFLSREQYF
TRBV7-9	15	TRBD1	TRBJ1-2	CASSRGTGKLDGYTF
TRBV9	14	TRBD1	TRBJ1-1	CASSGQGPNTEAFF
TRBV6-6	16	-	TRBJ1-2	CASSYSSSGQSGGYTF
TRBV5-4	18	-	TRBJ2-3	CASSGKEMREFNTDTQYF